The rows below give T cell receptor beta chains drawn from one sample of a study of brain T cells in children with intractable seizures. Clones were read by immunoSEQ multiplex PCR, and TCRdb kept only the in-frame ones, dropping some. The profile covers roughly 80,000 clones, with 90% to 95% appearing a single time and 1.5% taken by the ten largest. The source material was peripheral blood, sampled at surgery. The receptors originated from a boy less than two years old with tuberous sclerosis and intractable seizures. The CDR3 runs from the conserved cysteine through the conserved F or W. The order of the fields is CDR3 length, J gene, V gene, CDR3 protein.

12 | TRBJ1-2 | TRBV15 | CATSRNRVGYTF
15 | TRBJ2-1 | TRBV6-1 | CASSTLAGGLAEQFF
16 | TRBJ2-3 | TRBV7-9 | CASSPRLEPGGDTQYF
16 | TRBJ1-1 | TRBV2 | CASSVTAGWRGTEAFF
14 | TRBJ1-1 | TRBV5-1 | CASSAQDRNTEAFF
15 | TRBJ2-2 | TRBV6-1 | CASSEPGQGIWELFF
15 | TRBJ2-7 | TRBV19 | CASSNGTSGGNEQYF
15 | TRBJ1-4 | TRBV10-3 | CAISEGDRINEKLFF
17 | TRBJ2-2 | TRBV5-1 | CASSLTAGAANTGELFF
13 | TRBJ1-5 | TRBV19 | CASSIGGNQPQHF
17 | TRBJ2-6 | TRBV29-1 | CSVFTGESLSGANVLTF
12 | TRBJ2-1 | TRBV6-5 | CASGLAWNEQFF
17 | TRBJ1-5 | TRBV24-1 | CATSDATEGYSNQPQHF
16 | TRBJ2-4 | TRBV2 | CASSEGYEGMGNIQYF
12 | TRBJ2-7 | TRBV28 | CASRTDPYEQYF
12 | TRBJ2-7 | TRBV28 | CASSSLSYEQYF
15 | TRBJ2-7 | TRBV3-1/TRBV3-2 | CASSQGLAGGYEQYF
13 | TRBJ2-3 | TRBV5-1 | CASSGGLRDTQYF
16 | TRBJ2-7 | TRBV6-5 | CASSYSIAGVYYEQYF
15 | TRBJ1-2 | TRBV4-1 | CASSQESRLFYGYTF
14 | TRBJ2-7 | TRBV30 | CAWSVAGVGYEQYF
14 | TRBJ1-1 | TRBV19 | CASSYITENTEAFF
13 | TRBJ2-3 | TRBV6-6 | CASTGGGGDTQYF
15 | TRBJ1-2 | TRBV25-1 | CASSGRDWFNYGYTF
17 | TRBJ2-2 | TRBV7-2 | CASSFPSGGRDTGELFF